This TCR beta chain was sequenced during a study of T cell clonality in common variable immunodeficiency. Study-wide results and caveats: TCRbeta clonality was increased in CVID versus healthy controls. In common variable immunodeficiency, TCR beta chains reportedly carried fewer deletions and N-nucleotide insertions.

CVID and control samples used equivalent genomic DNA input. Assay used: immunoSEQ multiplex PCR; TCRdb lists only in-frame clones, some missing. The sample was found to contain approximately 30,000 clones, and every one recurs. Germline CDR1 reads LNHDA; CDR2 reads SQIVND (reference sequence). V was clipped by 8 bases and J by 0 bases; unmatched bases: 8. The CDR3 totals 16 residues. This clone was observed a few times. Antigen specificity is unknown. The CDR3 is cut off 3 residues early in the read; its end comes from the germline J gene. CVID meant reduced serum IgG, IgA and/or IgM plus specific antibody deficiency. Patients and controls were mostly of Caucasian heritage.

The sequence came from a human donor with common variable immunodeficiency. The sequencing sample was made of peripheral blood mononuclear cells. V gene TRBV19 combines with J gene TRBJ1-1; TRBD1 matches 11 bases. The CDR3 sequence is CASVRPDRGLNTEAFF. The sequenced part of the CDR3 DNA is TGTGCCAGTGTACGGCCGGACAGGGGGCTGAACACTGAA.